The entry that follows covers one T cell receptor beta chain sequence. This entry belongs to a study of long-term antiretroviral therapy in people with HIV. It was version v3.0 of the immunoSEQ assay that was run at survey level. Method: immunoSEQ multiplex PCR; TCRdb's copy keeps in-frame clones and lacks some. Of some 31,000 clones in the sample, 95% were seen once. From germline, CDR1 is SEHNR and CDR2 FQNEAQ (reference sequence). V lost 5 bases, J lost 8 bases, and 22 bases lay in between. The CDR3 sequence is 16 residues long. This TCR was sampled from a man aged 30 to 45 with HIV. The material sequenced was unsorted PBMCs, taken 5.3 years after starting antiretroviral therapy. This chain links TRBV7-9 with TRBJ2-1, with D possibly matching TRBD2 (6 bases). CDR3 residues: CASSAPLVRGGHEQFF. DNA of the CDR3: TGTGCCAGCAGCGCCCCCCTTGTTAGGGGAGGCCATGAGCAGTTCTTC.